This is a list of T cell receptor beta chains from one sample in a study of Graves' ophthalmopathy and Graves' hyperthyroidism. TCRdb called the multiplex PCR reads again in MiXCR, with one record for every CDR3 protein. Of about 210,000 distinct CDR3 sequences in the sample, 25% to 35% were seen once. The sample was peripheral blood. These receptors originate from a man over 45 with Graves' ophthalmopathy. Both conserved end residues are part of each CDR3. A D gene is named only where the DNA matches it firmly. A row's size may be missing; if present it is once, few, many or a size class.

J gene	D gene	clone size	V gene	CDR3 protein	CDR3 DNA
TRBJ2-7	TRBD1	NA	TRBV28	CASTTFTRFRDSTYEQYF	TGTGCCAGCACCACATTTACCCGTTTCCGGGACAGCACCTACGAGCAGTACTTC
TRBJ2-7	TRBD2	NA	TRBV5-1	CASSLFFGSGAYEQYF	TGCGCCAGCAGCTTGTTTTTTGGTAGCGGGGCCTACGAGCAGTACTTC
TRBJ2-5	TRBD2	many	TRBV5-1	CASSSPRGGRETQYF	TGCGCCAGCAGCTCCCCTAGGGGCGGGAGAGAGACCCAGTACTTC
TRBJ2-7	TRBD1	many	TRBV19	CASSPRQGAKEQYF	TGTGCCAGTAGTCCCAGACAGGGGGCTAAGGAGCAGTACTTC
TRBJ2-5	TRBD1	NA	TRBV10-3	CAITPDRAGETQYF	TGTGCCATCACCCCAGACAGGGCGGGCGAGACCCAGTACTTC
TRBJ2-7	TRBD1	many	TRBV12-3/TRBV12-4	CASSSGGTGSYEQYF	TGTGCCAGCAGTTCAGGGGGAACAGGGAGCTACGAGCAGTACTTC
TRBJ2-2	TRBD1	NA	TRBV12-3/TRBV12-4	CASSPPGQGTNTGELFF	TGTGCCAGCAGCCCCCCCGGACAGGGTACGAACACCGGGGAGCTGTTTTTT
TRBJ1-5	NA	many	TRBV28	CASSPHLGDQPQHF	TGTGCCAGCAGCCCCCACTTAGGGGATCAGCCCCAGCATTTT
TRBJ1-2	TRBD1	many	TRBV11-2	CASSYPRQGRRGYTF	TGTGCCAGCAGCTATCCGCGACAGGGTCGACGTGGCTACACCTTC
TRBJ2-4	NA	many	TRBV6-1	CASSRASFLAKNIQYF	TGTGCCAGCAGTCGGGCGAGTTTTCTAGCCAAAAACATTCAGTACTTC
TRBJ2-7	NA	many	TRBV5-1	CASSLTDFSYEQYF	TGCGCCAGCAGCTTGACCGATTTCTCCTACGAGCAGTACTTC
TRBJ2-7	NA	many	TRBV11-2	CASTPVGASYEQYF	TGTGCCAGCACCCCGGTGGGGGCCTCCTACGAGCAGTACTTC
TRBJ2-5	NA	once	TRBV19	CASTPPGFQETQYF	TGTGCCAGTACCCCTCCCGGTTTCCAAGAGACCCAGTACTTC
TRBJ2-2	NA	many	TRBV27	CASRPDSGPGELFF	TGTGCCAGCCGACCGGACAGCGGCCCCGGGGAGCTGTTTTTT
TRBJ1-2	TRBD1	few	TRBV12-3/TRBV12-4	CASRSTGEYGYTF	TGTGCCAGCAGATCTACAGGGGAGTATGGCTACACCTTC
TRBJ1-1	NA	many	TRBV5-1	CASSGDTEAFF	TGCGCCAGCAGCGGGGACACTGAAGCTTTCTTT
TRBJ2-5	NA	many	TRBV5-1	CASSLSLTGETQYF	TGCGCCAGCAGCTTATCCTTGACTGGAGAGACCCAGTACTTC
TRBJ2-7	NA	NA	TRBV12-3/TRBV12-4	CASSLSNSGIYEQYF	TGTGCCAGCAGTTTAAGCAATAGCGGTATCTACGAGCAGTACTTC
TRBJ1-5	TRBD1	NA	TRBV6-1	CASRGTEISKAQHF	TGTGCCAGCAGGGGGACAGAGATCAGCAAGGCCCAGCATTTT
TRBJ2-3	TRBD2	many	TRBV29-1	CSARGLARPDTQYF	TGCAGCGCCCGGGGACTAGCTCGCCCAGATACGCAGTATTTT
TRBJ1-2	NA	NA	TRBV28	CASRVDGTNYGYTF	TGTGCCAGCAGGGTGGATGGAACTAACTATGGCTACACCTTC
TRBJ1-1	NA	many	TRBV13	CASSLVSDTEAFF	TGTGCCAGCAGCTTAGTATCGGACACTGAAGCTTTCTTT
TRBJ1-1	NA	many	TRBV12-3/TRBV12-4	CASSPSRRSTEAFF	TGTGCCAGCAGCCCCTCCAGGAGATCGACTGAAGCTTTCTTT
TRBJ1-5	NA	many	TRBV2	CASSLDQPQHF	TGTGCCAGCAGCCTAGATCAGCCCCAGCATTTT
TRBJ1-2	NA	many	TRBV6-2/TRBV6-3	CAAGEGYGYTF	TGTGCCGCCGGGGAGGGCTATGGCTACACCTTC
TRBJ1-1	NA	many	TRBV5-1	CASSLGRHTEAFF	TGCGCCAGCAGCTTGGGACGGCACACTGAAGCTTTCTTT
TRBJ1-1	NA	NA	TRBV12-3/TRBV12-4	CASSPGRGNTEAFF	TGTGCCAGCAGTCCCGGGCGGGGGAACACTGAAGCTTTCTTT
TRBJ1-1	NA	NA	TRBV19	CASSQTFERTEAFF	TGTGCCAGTAGTCAGACTTTTGAACGGACTGAAGCTTTCTTT
TRBJ1-5	NA	NA	TRBV27	CASSLYPRQNSNQPQHF	TGTGCCAGCAGTTTATATCCGCGACAGAATAGCAATCAGCCCCAGCATTTT
TRBJ2-5	NA	NA	TRBV15	CATSSFGGEETQYF	TGTGCCACCAGCAGCTTCGGGGGAGAAGAGACCCAGTACTTC
TRBJ2-5	NA	many	TRBV6-2/TRBV6-3	CASSYLHSRSETQYF	TGTGCCAGCAGTTACTTGCATAGTCGTTCAGAGACCCAGTACTTC
TRBJ2-7	NA	NA	TRBV6-5	CASSTRTRGYF	TGTGCCAGCAGTACCCGAACACGGGGATACTTC
TRBJ2-2	NA	many	TRBV7-9	CASRSGQNTGELFF	TGTGCCAGCAGATCGGGACAGAACACCGGGGAGCTGTTTTTT
TRBJ2-7	TRBD1	many	TRBV7-9	CASSKDRADYEQYF	TGTGCCAGCAGTAAGGACAGGGCGGACTACGAGCAGTACTTC
TRBJ2-7	NA	many	TRBV13	CASSSSLRSGRSYEQYF	TGTGCCAGCAGTTCATCGTTACGGTCCGGCAGATCCTACGAGCAGTACTTC
TRBJ1-5	TRBD1	many	TRBV19	CASAKQGAGPQHF	TGTGCCAGCGCTAAACAGGGGGCCGGGCCCCAGCATTTT
TRBJ1-1	TRBD1	many	TRBV3-1	CASSQDWRQGNTEAFF	TGTGCCAGCAGCCAAGATTGGAGACAGGGGAACACTGAAGCTTTCTTT
TRBJ2-2	NA	NA	TRBV12-3/TRBV12-4	CASRAANTGELFF	TGTGCCAGCCGAGCAGCGAACACCGGGGAGCTGTTTTTT
TRBJ1-5	NA	once	TRBV6-5	CASSYNRNQPQHF	TGTGCCAGCAGTTATAACAGAAATCAGCCCCAGCATTTT
TRBJ2-7	TRBD2	many	TRBV7-2	CASSLGSGRANYEQYF	TGTGCCAGCAGCTTAGGAAGCGGGAGGGCGAACTACGAGCAGTACTTC
TRBJ1-2	NA	many	TRBV9	CASRKTASFDGYTF	TGTGCCAGCAGGAAAACAGCCTCATTCGATGGCTACACCTTC
TRBJ2-4	NA	many	TRBV6-1	CASSHPNIQYF	TGTGCCAGCAGTCACCCAAACATTCAGTACTTC
TRBJ2-5	NA	many	TRBV12-3/TRBV12-4	CASSPLQGQETQYF	TGTGCCAGCAGTCCCCTTCAAGGCCAAGAGACCCAGTACTTC
TRBJ1-6	TRBD1	many	TRBV12-3/TRBV12-4	CASSLTTGGGSPLHF	TGTGCCAGCAGTTTGACGACAGGGGGAGGATCACCCCTCCACTTT
TRBJ1-1	TRBD1	many	TRBV30	CAWSRQGKAFF	TGTGCCTGGAGTAGACAGGGGAAAGCTTTCTTT
TRBJ1-2	NA	many	TRBV28	CASSSGEGFGYTF	TGTGCCAGCAGTTCGGGTGAAGGGTTTGGCTACACCTTC
TRBJ2-7	NA	NA	TRBV20-1	CSATGQSSYEQYF	TGCAGTGCGACCGGACAGAGTTCTTACGAGCAGTACTTC